This T cell receptor beta chain came from a study of control samples from healthy donors and cancer patients. This clone was detected a few times. Only in-frame clones appear in the TCRdb table, and some are missing; sequencing was by immunoSEQ multiplex PCR. This repertoire shows about 49,000 clones, 86% found once; its top ten account for 2.8%. Input material: PBMCs. This TCR was sampled from a woman in her 50s with lung cancer.

The DNA of the CDR3 is TGTGCCAGCAGTTACCCGGGGGGGCATACCGGGGAGCTGTTTTTT. This sequence encodes CASSYPGGHTGELFF. The gene calls are TRBV28 and TRBJ2-2; 8 nucleotides align to TRBD2. The CDR3 is 15 residues long. Germline V gene data show CDR1 as MDHEN and CDR2 as SYDVKM. The ends lost 4 bases at V and 5 bases at J; junction bases unmatched: 6. Looking up the rest from reference TRBV28 and TRBJ2-2 gives the full variable domain: DVKVTQSSRYLVKRTGEKVFLECVQDMDHENMFWYRQDPGLGLRLIYFSYDVKMKEKGDIPEGYSVSREKKERFSLILESASTNQTSMYLCASSYPGGHTGELFFGEGSRLTVL.